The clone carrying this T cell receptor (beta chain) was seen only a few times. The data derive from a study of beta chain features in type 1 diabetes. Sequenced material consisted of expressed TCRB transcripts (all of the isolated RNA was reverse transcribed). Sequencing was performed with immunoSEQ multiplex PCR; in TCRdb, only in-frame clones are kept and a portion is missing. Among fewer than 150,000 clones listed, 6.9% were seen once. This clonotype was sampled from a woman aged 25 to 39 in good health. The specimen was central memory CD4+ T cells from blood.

The CDR3 reads CASSTPHYRERNEQFF. The CDR3 DNA reads as TGTGCCAGCAGTACCCCCCACTATCGGGAAAGAAATGAGCAGTTCTTC. This chain links TRBV28 with TRBJ2-1; a possible D gene is TRBD2 (5 bases). Germline CDR1 is MDHEN and CDR2 is SYDVKM. V lost 5 bases to trimming and J lost 7 bases, with 21 bases between them. The CDR3 totals 16 residues.